This T cell receptor beta chain was retrieved from a study of blood T cell repertoires in COVID-19. CDR3 length: 13 residues. Germline V gene sequence: CDR1 SGHRS, CDR2 YFSETQ. Trimming at V came to 7 bases and at J to 7 bases, leaving 9 bases not matched to a gene. Libraries were prepared by immunoSEQ multiplex PCR; TCRdb keeps only in-frame clonotypes and omits some of them. This sample has hundreds of thousands of clones, with about 89% found just once. The chain has TRBV5-1 and TRBJ2-5, with 8 bases fitting TRBD2. The specimen was peripheral blood. The TCR was taken from a woman in her thirties with acute or convalescent COVID-19. The CDR3 loop reads CASPGGALGTQYF. CDR3 DNA: TGCGCCAGCCCCGGGGGGGCTCTAGGGACCCAGTACTTC.